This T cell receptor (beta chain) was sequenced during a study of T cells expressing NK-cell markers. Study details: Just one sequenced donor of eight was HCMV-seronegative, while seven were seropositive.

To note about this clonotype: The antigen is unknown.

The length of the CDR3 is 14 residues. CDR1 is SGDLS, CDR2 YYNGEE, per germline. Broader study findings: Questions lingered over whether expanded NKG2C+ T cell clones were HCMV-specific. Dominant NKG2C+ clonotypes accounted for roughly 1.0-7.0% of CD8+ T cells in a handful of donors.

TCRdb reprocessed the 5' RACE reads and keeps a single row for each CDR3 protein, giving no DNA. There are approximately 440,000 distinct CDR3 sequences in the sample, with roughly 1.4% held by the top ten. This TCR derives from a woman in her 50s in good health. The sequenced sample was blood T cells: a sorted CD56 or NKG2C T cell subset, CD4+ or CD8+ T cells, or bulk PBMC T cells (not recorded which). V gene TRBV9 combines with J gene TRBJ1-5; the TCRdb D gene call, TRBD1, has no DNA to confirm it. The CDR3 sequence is CASSVGLGAGPQHF.